Each of the 5 T cell receptor beta chains below was sequenced from the same sample in a study of identical twins. Each CDR3 protein is one row after TCRdb ran MiXCR on the 5' RACE reads. The sample holds about 450,000 distinct CDR3 sequences, less than 20% seen once. The sequencing sample was made of naive T cells sorted from blood. All receptors come from a man in his forties or fifties in good health.

The genes are TRBV12-3 or TRBV12-4 and TRBJ1-4, with 7 bases fitting TRBD1. The CDR3 sequence is 16 residues long. V shed 5 bases and J 0 bases; nucleotides not matched to a gene: 6. The CDR3 region is CASSNHGQATNEKLFF. CDR3 bases: TGTGCCAGCAGTAACCATGGACAGGCAACTAATGAAAAACTGTTTTTT.

This sequence joins TRBV10-3 and TRBJ1-1, with 10 bases that match TRBD1. Trimming cost V 6 bases and J 4 bases; bases outside gene matches: 11. The germline gives CDR1 ENHRY, CDR2 SYGVKD. There are 16 residues in the CDR3. The CDR3 DNA is TGTGCCATCAGCCAGCTATTGGACAGGGGGAGCACTGAAGCTTTCTTT. Translation gives CAISQLLDRGSTEAFF.

This clonotype was seen a single time. The chain uses TRBV5-1 and TRBJ2-1; weak D call: TRBD1 (6 bases). Between the trimmed V and J ends, which lost 0 bases and 7 bases, there was a span of 11 bases. The CDR3 contains 14 residues. Per germline, CDR1 SGHRS and CDR2 YFSETQ. CDR3 nucleotides: TGCGCCAGCAGCTTGGACAGGGTCGGGAATGAGCAGTTCTTC. This codes for CASSLDRVGNEQFF.

The rearrangement uses TRBV29-1 and TRBJ2-3, with D possibly TRBD1 on 5 matching bases. Germline V lookup: CDR1 SQVTM, CDR2 ANQGSEA. Trimming shortened V by 5 bases and J by 3 bases, and 12 bases separated the two germline ends. The CDR3 spans 13 residues. Here the CDR3 reads CSVLGRATDTQYF. CDR3 in DNA: TGCAGCGTTCTCGGCAGGGCAACAGATACGCAGTATTTT.

This clonotype was counted at least ten times. V gene TRBV12-3 or TRBV12-4 combines with J gene TRBJ2-1; 8 bases align to TRBD1. This CDR3 contains 15 residues. The J segment lost 6 bases and the V segment lost 5 bases, leaving 9 bases of the junction unmatched. CDR3 sequence (DNA): TGTGCCAGCAGTCTTCAGGGGGCAGTAGTCAATGAGCAGTTCTTC. Its protein is CASSLQGAVVNEQFF.